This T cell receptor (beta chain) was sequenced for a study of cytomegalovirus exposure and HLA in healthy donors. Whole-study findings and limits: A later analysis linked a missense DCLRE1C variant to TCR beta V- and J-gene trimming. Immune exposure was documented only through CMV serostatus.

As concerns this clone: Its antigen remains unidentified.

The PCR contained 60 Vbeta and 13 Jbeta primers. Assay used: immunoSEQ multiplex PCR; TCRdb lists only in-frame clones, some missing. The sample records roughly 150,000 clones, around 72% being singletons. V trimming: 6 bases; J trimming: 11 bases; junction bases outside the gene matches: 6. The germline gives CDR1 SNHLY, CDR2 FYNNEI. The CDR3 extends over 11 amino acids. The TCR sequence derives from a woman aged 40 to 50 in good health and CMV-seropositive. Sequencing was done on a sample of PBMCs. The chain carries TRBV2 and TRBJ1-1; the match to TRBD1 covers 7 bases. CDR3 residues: CASRPQGNAFF. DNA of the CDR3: TGTGCCAGCAGACCACAGGGGAACGCTTTCTTT.